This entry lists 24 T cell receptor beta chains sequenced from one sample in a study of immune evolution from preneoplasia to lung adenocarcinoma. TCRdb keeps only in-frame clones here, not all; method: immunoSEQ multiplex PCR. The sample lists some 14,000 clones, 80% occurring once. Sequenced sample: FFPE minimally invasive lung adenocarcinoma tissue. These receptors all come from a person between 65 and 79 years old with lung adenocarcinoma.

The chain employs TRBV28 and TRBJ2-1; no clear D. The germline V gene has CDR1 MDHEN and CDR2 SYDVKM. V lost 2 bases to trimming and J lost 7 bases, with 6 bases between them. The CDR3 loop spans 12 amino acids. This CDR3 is CASSLTANEQFF. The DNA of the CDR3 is TGTGCCAGCAGTTTAACTGCAAATGAGCAGTTCTTC.

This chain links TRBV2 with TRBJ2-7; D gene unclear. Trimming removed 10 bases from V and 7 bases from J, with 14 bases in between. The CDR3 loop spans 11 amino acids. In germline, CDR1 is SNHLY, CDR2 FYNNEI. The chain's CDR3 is CANTDRQEQYF. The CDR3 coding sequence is TGTGCCAACACCGACCGCCAGGAGCAGTACTTC.

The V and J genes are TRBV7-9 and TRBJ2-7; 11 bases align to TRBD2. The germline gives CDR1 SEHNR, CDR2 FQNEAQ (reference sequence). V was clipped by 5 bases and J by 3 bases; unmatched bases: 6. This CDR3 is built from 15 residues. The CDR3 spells CASSPAGTSGYEQYF. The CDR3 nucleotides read TGTGCCAGCAGCCCAGCCGGGACTAGCGGCTACGAGCAGTACTTC.

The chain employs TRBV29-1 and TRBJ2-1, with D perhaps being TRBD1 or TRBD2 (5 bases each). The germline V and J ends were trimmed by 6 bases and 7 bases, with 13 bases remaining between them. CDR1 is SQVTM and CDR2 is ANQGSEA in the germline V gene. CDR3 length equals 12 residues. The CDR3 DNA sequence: TGCAGCGTGGGGACCCCGAGGAATGAGCAGTTCTTC. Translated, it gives CSVGTPRNEQFF.

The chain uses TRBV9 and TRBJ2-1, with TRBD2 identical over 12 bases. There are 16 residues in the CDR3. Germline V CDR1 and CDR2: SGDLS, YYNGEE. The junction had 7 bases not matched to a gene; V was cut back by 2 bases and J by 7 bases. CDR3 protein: CASSVTSGSLGNEQFF. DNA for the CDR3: TGTGCCAGCAGCGTGACTAGCGGGAGTTTGGGGAATGAGCAGTTCTTC.

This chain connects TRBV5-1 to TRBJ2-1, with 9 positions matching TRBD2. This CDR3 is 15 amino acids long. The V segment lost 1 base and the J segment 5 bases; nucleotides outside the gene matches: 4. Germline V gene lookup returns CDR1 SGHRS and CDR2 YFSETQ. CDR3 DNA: TGCGCCAGCAGCTTGTCCGGGACTAGCAACAATGAGCAGTTCTTC. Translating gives CASSLSGTSNNEQFF.

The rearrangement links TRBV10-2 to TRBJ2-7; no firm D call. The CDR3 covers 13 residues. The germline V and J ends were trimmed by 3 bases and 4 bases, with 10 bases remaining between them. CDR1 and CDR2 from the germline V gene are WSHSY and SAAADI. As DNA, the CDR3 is TGCGCCAGCAGTGACCCAGGTCGATACGAGCAGTACTTC. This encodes CASSDPGRYEQYF.

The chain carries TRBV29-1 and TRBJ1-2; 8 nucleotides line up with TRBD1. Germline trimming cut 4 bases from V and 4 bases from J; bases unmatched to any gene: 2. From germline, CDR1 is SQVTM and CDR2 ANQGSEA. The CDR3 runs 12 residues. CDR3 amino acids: CSVAGTGYGYTF. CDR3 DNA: TGCAGCGTTGCTGGGACAGGCTATGGCTACACCTTC. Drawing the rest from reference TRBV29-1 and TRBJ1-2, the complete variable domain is SAVISQKPSRDICQRGTSLTIQCQVDSQVTMMFWYRQQPGQSLTLIATANQGSEATYESGFVIDKFPISRPNLTFSTLTVSNMSPEDSSIYLCSVAGTGYGYTFGSGTRLTVV.

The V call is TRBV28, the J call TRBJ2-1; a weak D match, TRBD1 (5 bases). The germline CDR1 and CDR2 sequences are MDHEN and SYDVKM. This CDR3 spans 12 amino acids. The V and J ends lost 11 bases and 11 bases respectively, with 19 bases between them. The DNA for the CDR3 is TGTGCCGTATCCGGTGTAGGGGCCCAGCAGTTCTTC. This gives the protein CAVSGVGAQQFF.

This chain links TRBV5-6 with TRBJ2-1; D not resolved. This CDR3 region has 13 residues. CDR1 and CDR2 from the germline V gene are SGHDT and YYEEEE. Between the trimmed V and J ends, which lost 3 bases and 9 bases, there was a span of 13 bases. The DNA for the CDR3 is TGTGCCAGCAGCTCGTACAGCGTACGTGAGCAGTTCTTC. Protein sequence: CASSSYSVREQFF.

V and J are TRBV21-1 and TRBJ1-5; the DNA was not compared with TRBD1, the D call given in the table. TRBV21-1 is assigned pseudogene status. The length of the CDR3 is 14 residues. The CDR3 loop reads CASSNWGRNQPQHF. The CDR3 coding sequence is TGTGCCAGCAGCAATTGGGGCAGAAATCAGCCCCAGCATTTT.

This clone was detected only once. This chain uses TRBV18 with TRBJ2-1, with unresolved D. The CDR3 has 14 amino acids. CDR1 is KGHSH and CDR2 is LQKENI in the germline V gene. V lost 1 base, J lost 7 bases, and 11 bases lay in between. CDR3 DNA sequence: TGTGCCAGCTCACCACATAGGGTCCAAAATGAGCAGTTCTTC. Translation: CASSPHRVQNEQFF.

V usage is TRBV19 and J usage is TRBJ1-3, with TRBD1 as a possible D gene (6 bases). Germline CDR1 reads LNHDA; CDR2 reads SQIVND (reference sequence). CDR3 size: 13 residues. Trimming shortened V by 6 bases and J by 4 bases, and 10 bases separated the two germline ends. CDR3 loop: CASRTGSGNTIYF. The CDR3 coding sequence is TGTGCCAGTAGGACAGGCAGCGGAAACACCATATATTTT.

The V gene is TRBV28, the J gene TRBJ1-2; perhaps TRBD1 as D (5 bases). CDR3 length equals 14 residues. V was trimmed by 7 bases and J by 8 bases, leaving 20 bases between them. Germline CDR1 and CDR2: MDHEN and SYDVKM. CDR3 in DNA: TGTGCCAGCACCAAAGGAGGCAGGGTAGAGGGCTACACCTTC. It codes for CASTKGGRVEGYTF.

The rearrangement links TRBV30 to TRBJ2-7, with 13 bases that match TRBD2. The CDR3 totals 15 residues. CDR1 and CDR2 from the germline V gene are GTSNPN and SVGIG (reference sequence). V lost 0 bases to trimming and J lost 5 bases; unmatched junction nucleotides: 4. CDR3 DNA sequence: TGTGCCTGGAGTGTACGACTAGCGGGGGGCAACGAGCAGTACTTC. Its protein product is CAWSVRLAGGNEQYF.

The CDR3 sequence is CASSLRSTGVGGELFF. The CDR3 nucleotides read TGTGCCAGCAGCTTAAGAAGTACGGGGGTCGGCGGGGAGCTGTTTTTT. The chain combines TRBV7-3 with TRBJ2-2; weak D call: TRBD2 (6 bases). The CDR3 is made up of 16 amino acids. Trimming removed 1 base at V and 7 bases at J, with 16 bases between. CDR1 is SGHTA and CDR2 is FQGTGA in the germline V gene.

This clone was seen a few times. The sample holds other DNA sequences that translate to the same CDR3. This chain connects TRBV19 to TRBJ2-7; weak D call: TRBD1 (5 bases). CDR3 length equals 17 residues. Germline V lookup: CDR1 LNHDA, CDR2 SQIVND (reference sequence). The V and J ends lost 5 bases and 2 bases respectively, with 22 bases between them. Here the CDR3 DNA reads TGTGCCAGTAGTTTGGGTTTCAGGGCAGGATTACCCTACGAGCAGTACTTC. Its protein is CASSLGFRAGLPYEQYF. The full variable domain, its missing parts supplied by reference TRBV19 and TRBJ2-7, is DGGITQSPKYLFRKEGQNVTLSCEQNLNHDAMYWYRQDPGQGLRLIYYSQIVNDFQKGDIAEGYSVSREKKESFPLTVTSAQKNPTAFYLCASSLGFRAGLPYEQYFGPGTRLTVT.

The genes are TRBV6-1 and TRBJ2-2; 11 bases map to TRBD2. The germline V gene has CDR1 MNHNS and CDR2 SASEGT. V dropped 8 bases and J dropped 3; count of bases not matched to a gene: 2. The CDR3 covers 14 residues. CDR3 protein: CASRLAGYTGELFF. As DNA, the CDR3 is TGTGCCAGCCGACTAGCGGGGTACACCGGGGAGCTGTTTTTT.

CDR3 bases: TGTGCCAGCAGTGTGTCGCGGGGAAGCACAGATACGCAGTATTTT. It is translated as CASSVSRGSTDTQYF. This chain links TRBV6-1 with TRBJ2-3, with D possibly TRBD2 on 6 matching bases. Trimming removed 4 bases at V and 0 bases at J, with 11 bases between. Germline V lookup: CDR1 MNHNS, CDR2 SASEGT. This CDR3 has 15 residues.

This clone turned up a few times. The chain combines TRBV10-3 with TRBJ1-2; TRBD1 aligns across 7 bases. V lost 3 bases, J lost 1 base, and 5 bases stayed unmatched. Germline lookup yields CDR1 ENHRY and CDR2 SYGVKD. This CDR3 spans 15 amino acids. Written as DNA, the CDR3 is TGTGCCATCAGTGATAGTCCAGGGGGTAACTATGGCTACACCTTC. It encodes CAISDSPGGNYGYTF.

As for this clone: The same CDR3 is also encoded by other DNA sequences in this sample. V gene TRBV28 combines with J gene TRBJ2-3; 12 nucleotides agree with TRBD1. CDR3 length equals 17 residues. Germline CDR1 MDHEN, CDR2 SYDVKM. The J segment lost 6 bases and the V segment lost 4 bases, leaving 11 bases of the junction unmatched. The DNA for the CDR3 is TGTGCCAGCAGTTCACCCGGGACAGGGGGCGCTAGGGATACGCAGTATTTT. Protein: CASSSPGTGGARDTQYF.

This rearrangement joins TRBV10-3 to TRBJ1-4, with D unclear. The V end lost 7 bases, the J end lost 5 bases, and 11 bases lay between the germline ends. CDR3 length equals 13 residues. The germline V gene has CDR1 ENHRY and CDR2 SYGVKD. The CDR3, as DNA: TGTGCCATCAATGGCAGCCCAAATGAAAAACTGTTTTTT. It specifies CAINGSPNEKLFF.

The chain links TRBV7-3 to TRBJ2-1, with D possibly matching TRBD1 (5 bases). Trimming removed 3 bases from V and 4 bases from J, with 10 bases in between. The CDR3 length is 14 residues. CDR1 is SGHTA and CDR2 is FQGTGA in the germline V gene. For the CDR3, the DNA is TGTGCCAGCAGCTTGGACATCTCGTACAATGAGCAGTTCTTC. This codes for CASSLDISYNEQFF.

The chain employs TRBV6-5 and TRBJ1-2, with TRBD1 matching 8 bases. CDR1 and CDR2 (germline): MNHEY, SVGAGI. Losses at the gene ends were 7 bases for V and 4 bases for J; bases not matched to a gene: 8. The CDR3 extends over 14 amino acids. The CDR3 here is CASTPSGQGYGYTF. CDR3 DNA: TGTGCCAGCACCCCCAGCGGACAGGGCTATGGCTACACCTTC.